This TCR beta chain was recorded in a study of T cell repertoires in cytomegalovirus infection. Study summary: An indication of both CMV infection and matching HLA type came from public TCR beta signatures. Overall study results and limits: The cumulative frequency of public TCR beta families identified carriers of CMV plus the relevant HLA. In two of eight donors, the top clonotype was HLA-C-restricted CMV-specific.

Germline V lookup: CDR1 SGHTA, CDR2 FQGNSA. The CDR3 has 14 residues. With V trimmed by 7 bases and J by 6 bases, 6 bases remained unmatched. This clonotype was recorded many times. Its antigen is undetermined. Using its own MiXCR run on the reads, TCRdb lists one record per CDR3 protein. The table includes about 320,000 distinct CDR3 sequences, 9.5% detected once. Sequenced input: PBMCs. The chain joins TRBV7-2 to TRBJ1-2, with 12 nucleotides matching TRBD1. This clonotype originated in a human donor in good health (CMV status not recorded). Some clones in this sample may be carry-over from other donors' samples. The CDR3 DNA reads as TGTGCCAGCACCAGGGACAGGGGGCGGGATGGCTACACCTTC. Amino acids: CASTRDRGRDGYTF.